Each of the 16 T cell receptor beta chains below was sequenced from the same sample in a study of shared clonotypes between healthy human individuals. Naive CD8 isolation took CD45RO-negative cells positively selected for CCR7 and excluded terminally differentiated effector memory CD45RA+ cells. TCRdb keeps only in-frame clones here, not all; method: immunoSEQ multiplex PCR. Here the sample spans around 1.9 million clones, roughly 95% being singletons. The specimen sequenced was naive CD8+ T cells from PBMCs. All receptors derive from a man younger than 30 in good health. Some clones in this sample may be carry-over from other donors' samples.

The chain combines TRBV29-1 with TRBJ2-2; no clear D. Trimming shortened V by 7 bases and J by 8 bases, and 14 bases separated the two germline ends. This CDR3 has 12 residues. The germline CDR1 and CDR2 sequences are SQVTM and ANQGSEA. The CDR3 loop reads CSASLLVGELFF. DNA of the CDR3: TGCAGCGCCTCCCTTCTCGTTGGGGAGCTGTTTTTT.

Concerning this clone itself: Other DNA sequences of this sample code for an identical CDR3. This chain uses TRBV27 with TRBJ2-7, with unresolved D. Trimming pared 2 bases from V and 4 bases from J, leaving 6 bases between. The CDR3 consists of 12 residues. Germline V gene data show CDR1 as MNHEY and CDR2 as SMNVEV (reference sequence). CDR3 residues: CASSLLGYEQYF. CDR3 nucleotide sequence: TGTGCCAGCAGTTTACTAGGGTACGAGCAGTACTTC.

This CDR3 reads CASSYRTGSNQPQHF. CDR3 in DNA: TGTGCCAGCAGTTACCGGACAGGGAGCAATCAGCCCCAGCATTTT. The chain recombines TRBV27 with TRBJ1-5; 8 bases are shared with TRBD1. This CDR3 comprises 15 residues. Trimming removed 4 bases from V and 1 base from J; junction bases left unmatched: 3. In germline, CDR1 is MNHEY, CDR2 SMNVEV (reference sequence).

Only one count was recorded for this clone. J is TRBJ1-1 and V is TRBV13, with TRBD1 as a possible D gene (5 bases). V lost 5 bases and J 0 bases, leaving 25 bases between the germline ends. From germline, CDR1 is PRHDT and CDR2 FYEKMQ (reference sequence). The CDR3 runs 19 residues. In DNA form, the CDR3 reads TGTGCCAGCAGCACAGTGCGGGCAGGGAAAGGCCGAATGAACACTGAAGCTTTCTTT. Translated, it gives CASSTVRAGKGRMNTEAFF. The whole variable domain, remainder taken from reference TRBV13 and TRBJ1-1, is AAGVIQSPRHLIKEKRETATLKCYPIPRHDTVYWYQQGPGQDPQFLISFYEKMQSDKGSIPDRFSAQQFSDYHSELNMSSLELGDSALYFCASSTVRAGKGRMNTEAFFGQGTRLTVV.

The rearrangement joins TRBV7-3 to TRBJ2-5; 7 nucleotides align to TRBD1. Germline CDR1 is SGHTA and CDR2 is FQGTGA. The CDR3 covers 15 residues. V was clipped by 4 bases and J by 2 bases; unmatched bases: 7. CDR3 sequence (DNA): TGTGCCAGCAGCTCAGGGGGTGGGTGGCAAGAGACCCAGTACTTC. Translation: CASSSGGGWQETQYF.

This sequence joins TRBV5-8 and TRBJ1-1, with D hard to call. The V gene lost 6 bases and the J gene lost 1 base, with 10 bases spanning the gap. The CDR3 is 13 amino acids. Germline CDR1 and CDR2: SGHTS and YDEGEE. CDR3 protein: CASTLGENTEAFF. The CDR3 DNA sequence: TGTGCCAGCACCCTAGGTGAGAACACTGAAGCTTTCTTT.

This chain connects TRBV28 to TRBJ1-1; D gene ambiguous. The germline V gene encodes CDR1 MDHEN and CDR2 SYDVKM. The CDR3 consists of 12 residues. Trimming pared 6 bases from V and 7 bases from J, leaving 12 bases between. The CDR3 protein is CASRIPTGEAFF. In nucleotides, the CDR3 is TGTGCCAGCAGGATACCGACGGGTGAAGCTTTCTTT.

This clone was observed once. The rearrangement uses TRBV4-1 and TRBJ1-5, with a weak D call TRBD1 (6 bases). Trimming took off 6 bases at V and 1 base at J, with 16 bases between the two ends. Germline loops: CDR1 MGHRA, CDR2 YSYEKL. The CDR3 runs 16 residues. CDR3 sequence (DNA): TGCGCCAGCAGTCAGGAGGGGGGATTGAGCAATCAGCCCCAGCATTTT. Translation: CASSQEGGLSNQPQHF.

The V call is TRBV29-1, the J call TRBJ2-1; D not certain. This CDR3 region has 13 residues. Per the germline V gene, CDR1 is SQVTM and CDR2 is ANQGSEA. V was cut by 4 bases and J by 3 bases, with 10 bases left in between. Here the CDR3 reads CSVVAESYNEQFF. In DNA form, the CDR3 reads TGCAGCGTTGTAGCAGAAAGCTACAATGAGCAGTTCTTC.

J is TRBJ2-3 and V is TRBV11-2; TRBD1 matches at 9 bases. The V and J ends lost 4 bases and 7 bases, in that order; junction bases with no gene match: 6. The length of the CDR3 is 14 residues. The germline CDR1 and CDR2 sequences are SGHAT and FQNNGV. The CDR3 nucleotides read TGTGCCAGCAGCTCCCGGGACAGGGCAAATACGCAGTATTTT. This encodes CASSSRDRANTQYF.

In this sample, this clone turned up once. This chain uses TRBV19 with TRBJ1-2, with D unclear. CDR1 and CDR2 from the germline V gene are LNHDA and SQIVND (reference sequence). This CDR3 spans 17 amino acids. Deletions cut 3 bases from V and 7 bases from J, with 24 bases between. CDR3 bases: TGTGCCAGTAGTATGCCAAGACCTGGATATGGGATCGCTGGCTACACCTTC. Protein product: CASSMPRPGYGIAGYTF.

This chain joins TRBV4-1 and TRBJ1-1; unclear D gene. Germline V CDR1 and CDR2: MGHRA, YSYEKL. The CDR3 is 18 amino acids. The V end was cut by 0 bases, the J end by 1 base, with 18 bases between. CDR3: CASSQEVRDGPRNTEAFF. As DNA, the CDR3 is TGCGCCAGCAGCCAAGAGGTAAGGGATGGCCCTAGGAACACTGAAGCTTTCTTT.

A word on this clone: Different DNA sequences within this sample yield the same CDR3. The chain joins TRBV5-1 to TRBJ2-7; 11 bases are shared with TRBD2. Germline trimming cut 4 bases from V and 2 bases from J; bases unmatched to any gene: 5. The V gene's germline CDR1 is SGHRS and CDR2 YFSETQ. CDR3 length: 15 amino acids. This CDR3 reads CASSAGLAATYEQYF. Written as DNA, the CDR3 is TGCGCCAGCAGCGCGGGACTAGCGGCGACCTACGAGCAGTACTTC.

The V and J genes are TRBV9 and TRBJ2-1; D call uncertain. The CDR3 length is 12 residues. CDR1 and CDR2 (germline): SGDLS, YYNGEE. Trimming took off 0 bases at V and 9 bases at J, with 7 bases between the two ends. This CDR3 is CASSVGVGEQFF. CDR3 bases: TGTGCCAGCAGCGTAGGAGTTGGTGAGCAGTTCTTC.

The chain's CDR3 is CASSQGILGGEGILVEQFF. The DNA of the CDR3 is TGCGCCAGCAGCCAAGGAATTCTTGGGGGTGAAGGGATCTTGGTTGAGCAGTTCTTC. The V call is TRBV4-3, the J call TRBJ2-1; D might be TRBD1 or TRBD2, each matching 5 bases. V lost 1 base and J 9 bases, leaving 28 bases between the germline ends. The CDR3 is made up of 19 amino acids. In germline, CDR1 is LGHNA, CDR2 YSLEER.

CDR3 amino acids: CASSEVGFSYEQYF. As DNA, the CDR3 is TGTGCCAGCAGTGAAGTTGGGTTCTCCTACGAGCAGTACTTC. V is TRBV6-1 and J is TRBJ2-7; no definite D call. Germline V gives CDR1 MNHNS, CDR2 SASEGT. Trimming removed 1 base from V and 0 bases from J, with 7 bases in between. The CDR3 is 14 residues long.